This entry lists 24 T cell receptor beta chains sequenced from one sample in a study of shared clonotypes between healthy human individuals. Measured with immunoSEQ multiplex PCR; TCRdb has only the in-frame clones, and not every one. This table holds around 750,000 clones, 74% found once. Sequencing was performed on memory CD4+ T cells sorted from blood. Regarding subset: CD45RA-negative fraction. The receptors derive from a woman in her 30s in good health.

This clone was recorded at least ten times. The J gene is TRBJ2-1, the V gene TRBV6-5; 9 nucleotides line up with TRBD2. Per germline, CDR1 MNHEY and CDR2 SVGAGI. Trimming took 10 bases from V and 5 from J; bases not matched to a gene: 12. The CDR3 is made up of 15 amino acids. The CDR3 DNA reads TGTGCCACCTCGGATAGCGGGAGAGCCAACAATGAGCAGTTCTTC. This sequence encodes CATSDSGRANNEQFF.

This clone has just a few counts. The chain links TRBV4-1 to TRBJ2-3; D possibly corresponds to TRBD2 (5 bases). Trimming removed 1 base from V and 0 bases from J, with 5 bases in between. Germline CDR1 reads MGHRA; CDR2 reads YSYEKL. This CDR3 is built from 14 residues. The CDR3 spells CASSQGTSTDTQYF. The CDR3 region has the DNA TGCGCCAGCAGCCAAGGGACTAGCACAGATACGCAGTATTTT.

This chain's CDR3 is CASSQVVTADTQYF. The CDR3 DNA reads as TGCGCCAGCAGCCAAGTGGTAACCGCAGATACGCAGTATTTT. The rearrangement uses TRBV4-1 and TRBJ2-3, with D unclear. V lost 1 base and J lost 4, with 9 bases in between. Germline values: CDR1 MGHRA, CDR2 YSYEKL. The CDR3 has 14 residues.

V usage is TRBV9 and J usage is TRBJ2-6; a possible D gene is TRBD2 (5 bases). This CDR3 has 16 residues. Germline lookup yields CDR1 SGDLS and CDR2 YYNGEE. V was trimmed by 0 bases and J by 2 bases, leaving 9 bases between them. CDR3 protein: CASSVGMGAGANVLTF. CDR3 coding DNA: TGTGCCAGCAGCGTAGGAATGGGAGCTGGGGCCAACGTCCTGACTTTC.

The CDR3 loop is CASSEGQGTFRAGANVLTF. CDR3 nucleotides: TGTGCCAGCAGCGAAGGACAGGGGACCTTTCGGGCTGGGGCCAACGTCCTGACTTTC. The rearrangement uses TRBV9 and TRBJ2-6; 9 nucleotides agree with TRBD1. CDR1 is SGDLS, CDR2 YYNGEE, per germline. The CDR3 has 19 residues. V shed 3 bases and J 2 bases; nucleotides not matched to a gene: 12.

The V and J genes are TRBV19 and TRBJ2-1, with D maybe TRBD1 (6 bases). V was clipped by 7 bases and J by 3 bases, with 19 bases between them. The CDR3 covers 16 residues. Germline V gene data show CDR1 as LNHDA and CDR2 as SQIVND (reference sequence). CDR3: CASIGSQGGIYNEQFF. The CDR3 region has the DNA TGTGCCAGTATAGGGTCTCAAGGGGGTATCTACAATGAGCAGTTCTTC. Combining the CDR3 with reference TRBV19 and TRBJ2-1 gives the whole variable domain DGGITQSPKYLFRKEGQNVTLSCEQNLNHDAMYWYRQDPGQGLRLIYYSQIVNDFQKGDIAEGYSVSREKKESFPLTVTSAQKNPTAFYLCASIGSQGGIYNEQFFGPGTRLTVL.

This clone appeared a single time. This chain joins TRBV5-4 and TRBJ1-2; TRBD1 might be the D (5 bases). The CDR3 extends over 13 amino acids. V lost 5 bases to trimming and J lost 8 bases, with 16 bases between them. Germline V gene sequence: CDR1 SGHNT, CDR2 YYREEE (reference sequence). CDR3 DNA: TGTGCCAGCAGGGAGGAAAGGGACGAGGGCTACACCTTC. This sequence encodes CASREERDEGYTF.

This rearrangement joins TRBV6-6 to TRBJ2-1, with D possibly called TRBD1 or TRBD2 (6 bases each). CDR3 length: 15 residues. The V and J ends lost 5 bases and 9 bases respectively, with 20 bases between them. The germline V gene has CDR1 MNHNY and CDR2 SVGAGI (reference sequence). In DNA, the CDR3 is TGTGCCAGCAGTCAAAGGGGGACTCCCAAAAGTGAGCAGTTCTTC. Translated, it gives CASSQRGTPKSEQFF.

The V gene is TRBV7-7, the J gene TRBJ2-2, with 9 positions matching TRBD1. The V gene end was trimmed by 4 bases and the J gene end by 5 bases; junction bases not matched to a gene: 5. The CDR3 covers 15 residues. Germline lookup yields CDR1 SSHAT and CDR2 FNYEAQ (reference sequence). CDR3 residues: CASSSRQGGTGELFF. For the CDR3, the DNA is TGTGCCAGCAGCTCCCGACAGGGGGGGACCGGGGAGCTGTTTTTT.

This chain joins TRBV6-5 and TRBJ2-1; 11 bases agree with TRBD2. The CDR3 consists of 15 residues. With 5 bases clipped from V and 4 bases from J, the junction kept 4 bases outside the gene matches. CDR1 and CDR2 (germline): MNHEY, SVGAGI. The CDR3 DNA sequence: TGTGCCAGCAGTCGGCTAGCGGGAGGTTACAATGAGCAGTTCTTC. Amino acids: CASSRLAGGYNEQFF.

Points on this clone: Just one base apart from a much larger clone, this may be a read error. The genes are TRBV7-6 and TRBJ1-3; D is undetermined. Trimming cost V 2 bases and J 0 bases, with 8 bases left between them. Looked up from germline, CDR1 is SGHVS and CDR2 is FNYEAQ. The CDR3 sequence is 15 residues long. CDR3 DNA: TGTGCCAGCAGCTTAAGGGCGACCTCTGGAAACACCATATATTTT. Translation gives CASSLRATSGNTIYF.

The chain joins TRBV5-8 to TRBJ2-2; 10 bases match TRBD1. With 5 bases clipped from V and 3 bases from J, the junction kept 7 bases outside the gene matches. CDR1 is SGHTS, CDR2 YDEGEE, per germline. CDR3 size: 16 residues. The CDR3 spells CASRRWGTGDTGELFF. The CDR3 bases are TGTGCCAGCAGAAGATGGGGGACAGGGGACACCGGGGAGCTGTTTTTT.

The rearrangement links TRBV11-2 to TRBJ2-5; 8 bases match TRBD1. The CDR3 extends over 16 amino acids. V shed 5 bases, J shed 5 bases, and the junction held 13 bases outside the gene matches. Per the germline V gene, CDR1 is SGHAT and CDR2 is FQNNGV. This CDR3 reads CASSPAPGQGEETQYF. CDR3 nucleotides: TGTGCCAGCAGCCCCGCACCAGGACAGGGAGAGGAGACCCAGTACTTC.

The chain joins TRBV29-1 to TRBJ1-5, with 8 bases aligning to TRBD1. V lost 7 bases to trimming and J lost 4 bases; unmatched junction nucleotides: 6. The CDR3 contains 13 residues. CDR1 SQVTM and CDR2 ANQGSEA come from the germline V gene. This CDR3 reads CSALQGENQPQHF. The CDR3 bases are TGCAGCGCCTTACAGGGGGAAAATCAGCCCCAGCATTTT. Based on the CDR3 plus reference TRBV29-1 and TRBJ1-5, the full variable domain is SAVISQKPSRDICQRGTSLTIQCQVDSQVTMMFWYRQQPGQSLTLIATANQGSEATYESGFVIDKFPISRPNLTFSTLTVSNMSPEDSSIYLCSALQGENQPQHFGDGTRLSIL.

Concerning this clone itself: This specimen includes other DNA sequences encoding the same CDR3. The gene calls are TRBV6-5 and TRBJ2-5; no firm D call. CDR3 length: 12 amino acids. V shed 2 bases and J shed 2 bases, with 3 bases lying between them. The V gene's germline CDR1 is MNHEY and CDR2 SVGAGI. The CDR3 is CASSYSQETQYF. In DNA form, the CDR3 reads TGTGCCAGCAGTTACAGTCAAGAGACCCAGTACTTC.

With respect to this clone: Other nucleotide sequences in the sample specify the same CDR3. The chain employs TRBV5-1 and TRBJ2-7; D not resolved. V was cut by 0 bases and J by 2 bases, with 6 bases left in between. The CDR3 contains 13 residues. Germline CDR1 is SGHRS and CDR2 is YFSETQ. For the CDR3, the DNA is TGCGCCAGCAGCTTGGGAGGAACCTACGAGCAGTACTTC. Translation gives CASSLGGTYEQYF. Full variable domain (rest looked up from reference TRBV5-1 and TRBJ2-7): KAGVTQTPRYLIKTRGQQVTLSCSPISGHRSVSWYQQTPGQGLQFLFEYFSETQRNKGNFPGRFSGRQFSNSRSEMNVSTLELGDSALYLCASSLGGTYEQYFGPGTRLTVT.

The CDR3 reads CASSVDRGQETQYF. As DNA, the CDR3 is TGTGCCAGTAGTGTGGACAGGGGTCAGGAGACCCAGTACTTC. The V and J genes are TRBV19 and TRBJ2-5, with 9 bases identical to TRBD1. V lost 5 bases to trimming and J lost 5 bases; unmatched junction nucleotides: 6. Germline V gives CDR1 LNHDA, CDR2 SQIVND (reference sequence). The CDR3 is 14 amino acids.

The V call is TRBV15, the J call TRBJ1-4; TRBD1 is a possible D gene (5 bases). CDR1 LNHNV and CDR2 YYDKDF come from the germline V gene (reference sequence). The CDR3 is made up of 14 amino acids. Trimming pared 5 bases from V and 3 bases from J, leaving 10 bases between. DNA of the CDR3: TGTGCCACCAGCCGTGGGGACTCTAATGAAAAACTGTTTTTT. It is translated as CATSRGDSNEKLFF.

The chain links TRBV7-3 to TRBJ2-7; TRBD2 aligns across 13 bases. Germline CDR1 reads SGHTA; CDR2 reads FQGTGA. After removal of 5 bases from V and 9 bases from J, the junction contained 19 bases not matched to a gene. This CDR3 spans 18 amino acids. The CDR3 bases are TGTGCCAGCAGCCGAGGACTAGCGGGAGTCCAAACTCGGGTTGGGCAGTACTTC. Its protein is CASSRGLAGVQTRVGQYF.

V and J are TRBV9 and TRBJ2-5, with D possibly TRBD1 on 7 matching bases. Trimming cost V 4 bases and J 7 bases, with 14 bases left between them. The germline gives CDR1 SGDLS, CDR2 YYNGEE. CDR3 length: 13 residues. The CDR3 is CASSRGDSPTQYF. Written as DNA, the CDR3 is TGTGCCAGCAGCAGGGGGGACAGTCCGACCCAGTACTTC.

With respect to this clone: An end of the junction does not agree with germline; a read error may underlie this. The rearrangement uses TRBV6-1 and TRBJ2-7; D could derive from TRBD1 or TRBD2 (5 bases each). This CDR3 has 14 amino acids. Looked up from germline, CDR1 is MNHNS and CDR2 is SASEGT. The CDR3 sequence is CASSDPGRIIVGDF. The CDR3, as DNA: TGTGCCAGCAGTGATCCGGGACGGATCATCGTGGGTGACTTC.

The chain carries TRBV29-1 and TRBJ2-5, with D perhaps matching TRBD1 (5 bases). In germline, CDR1 is SQVTM, CDR2 ANQGSEA. V was cut by 8 bases and J by 4 bases, with 17 bases left in between. CDR3 length: 13 amino acids. CDR3 residues: CSFRRQMLETQYF. For the CDR3, the DNA is TGCAGCTTTCGCCGACAGATGTTAGAGACCCAGTACTTC.

The chain combines TRBV5-6 with TRBJ2-2; D assignment may be TRBD1 or TRBD2 (5 bases each). This CDR3 is built from 17 residues. Germline V CDR1 and CDR2: SGHDT, YYEEEE. The V end was cut by 7 bases, the J end by 2 bases, with 21 bases between. CDR3 bases: TGTGCCAGCCAGCTTGAGGGACCCCATCCCAACACCGGGGAGCTGTTTTTT. This translates into CASQLEGPHPNTGELFF.

V is TRBV27 and J is TRBJ2-7; D perhaps matches TRBD2 (6 bases). The V gene lost 8 bases and the J gene lost 4 bases, with 18 bases spanning the gap. This CDR3 is built from 14 residues. Germline CDR1 is MNHEY and CDR2 is SMNVEV (reference sequence). Here the CDR3 reads CASRRESPPYEQYF. The CDR3 DNA sequence: TGTGCCAGCCGCCGGGAGTCCCCACCATACGAGCAGTACTTC.